This TCR beta chain was identified in a study of CD8 T cells in Susac syndrome. TCR beta sequencing was performed on blood CD8+ and CD4+ T cells. Random hexamers served to reverse transcribe roughly 0.5 to 1 ug RNA. TCRdb re-analysed the immunoSEQ multiplex PCR reads in MiXCR, keeping a single row per CDR3 protein. The sample records nearly 200,000 distinct CDR3 sequences, roughly 96% being singletons. Germline loops: CDR1 SGHTA, CDR2 FQGNSA. V lost 1 base to trimming and J lost 3 bases; unmatched junction nucleotides: 7. This CDR3 has 16 amino acids. V usage is TRBV7-2 and J usage is TRBJ2-3; TRBD2 matches at 7 bases. The sequence was collected from a human donor with multiple sclerosis. The sample comprised CD4+ T cells from PBMCs. CDR3: CASSLGLGGRTDTQYF. CDR3 nucleotides: TGTGCCAGCAGCTTAGGGCTCGGCGGGAGAACAGATACGCAGTATTTT.